The 27 T cell receptor beta chains listed next were all sequenced from one sample in a study of blood T cell repertoires in COVID-19. Repertoires were generated with immunoSEQ multiplex PCR, while TCRdb's copy carries only in-frame clones and drops some. The table has some 140,000 clones, almost 85% seen once. The sequencing sample was made of PBMCs or T cells enriched from blood (not recorded which). These receptors came from a man in his forties with acute COVID-19.

J is TRBJ2-7 and V is TRBV7-6; TRBD1 matches at 7 bases. Germline CDR1 reads SGHVS; CDR2 reads FNYEAQ. This CDR3 region has 15 residues. Losses at the gene ends were 2 bases for V and 5 bases for J; bases not matched to a gene: 9. The chain's CDR3 is CASSLRRGIYDEQYF. The CDR3, as DNA: TGTGCCAGCAGCTTACGCAGGGGGATTTACGACGAGCAGTACTTC.

V and J are TRBV28 and TRBJ2-5; 8 nucleotides match TRBD2. The CDR3 consists of 13 residues. Trimming removed 6 bases from V and 1 base from J; junction bases left unmatched: 1. Germline CDR1 and CDR2: MDHEN and SYDVKM. The CDR3 loop reads CASSAGGQETQYF. CDR3 DNA: TGTGCCAGCAGCGCGGGGGGCCAAGAGACCCAGTACTTC.

The V gene is TRBV7-2, the J gene TRBJ1-5, with unresolved D. The V gene's germline CDR1 is SGHTA and CDR2 FQGNSA. The CDR3 covers 15 residues. Trimming removed 2 bases from V and 0 bases from J, with 8 bases in between. The CDR3 DNA reads as TGTGCCAGCAGCTTATCCGTCGGTAGCAATCAGCCCCAGCATTTT. It encodes CASSLSVGSNQPQHF.

The chain recombines TRBV7-2 with TRBJ1-2, with unresolved D. Germline CDR1 reads SGHTA; CDR2 reads FQGNSA. The V and J ends lost 2 bases and 8 bases respectively, with 15 bases between them. The CDR3 consists of 14 residues. CDR3 residues: CASSLTVAEGGYTF. CDR3 in DNA: TGTGCCAGCAGCTTAACAGTAGCGGAGGGAGGCTACACCTTC.

The chain has TRBV7-8 and TRBJ2-2; 10 bases map to TRBD1. Losses at the gene ends were 5 bases for V and 5 bases for J; bases not matched to a gene: 5. There are 15 residues in the CDR3. The V gene's germline CDR1 is SGHVS and CDR2 FQNEAQ. The CDR3 nucleotides are TGTGCCAGCAGCCCACGGGACAGGGGAACCGGGGAGCTGTTTTTT. Translating gives CASSPRDRGTGELFF.

A word on this clone: Other DNA sequences in this sample translate to the same CDR3. J is TRBJ2-7 and V is TRBV7-2; D is ambiguous. The V end lost 0 bases, the J end lost 4 bases, and 7 bases lay between the germline ends. The CDR3 is made up of 13 amino acids. Germline lookup yields CDR1 SGHTA and CDR2 FQGNSA. CDR3 region: CASSLAETYEQYF. The CDR3 DNA follows: TGTGCCAGCAGCTTAGCAGAAACATACGAGCAGTACTTC.

The chain joins TRBV19 to TRBJ1-5, with D maybe TRBD1 (6 bases). Germline lookup yields CDR1 LNHDA and CDR2 SQIVND (reference sequence). V gave up 1 base and J gave up 1 base, with 11 bases separating them. The CDR3 is 16 amino acids. Written as DNA, the CDR3 is TGTGCCAGTAGTATAGGGGACACAGGGAGCAATCAGCCCCAGCATTTT. Protein sequence: CASSIGDTGSNQPQHF.

This clone was counted once. The chain is built from TRBV6-5 and TRBJ2-7, with D unclear. This CDR3 has 16 amino acids. V lost 0 bases to trimming and J lost 3 bases, with 15 bases between them. CDR1 and CDR2 (germline): MNHEY, SVGAGI. DNA of the CDR3: TGTGCCAGCAGTTACTCAAAGTTCCTGGCAGGCTACGAGCAGTACTTC. This translates into CASSYSKFLAGYEQYF.

The chain combines TRBV11-2 with TRBJ2-3, with TRBD2 as a possible D gene (6 bases). CDR1 is SGHAT, CDR2 FQNNGV, per germline. V lost 1 base, J lost 7 bases, and 12 bases lay in between. This CDR3 region has 14 residues. The CDR3 here is CASSLVTSTHTQYF. The DNA for the CDR3 is TGTGCCAGCAGCTTAGTCACTAGCACCCATACGCAGTATTTT.

The chain couples TRBV7-2 to TRBJ1-2, with D tentatively TRBD1 (5 bases). Trimming pared 8 bases from V and 8 bases from J, leaving 18 bases between. CDR1 is SGHTA and CDR2 is FQGNSA in the germline V gene. The CDR3 covers 13 residues. The CDR3 DNA sequence: TGTGCCAGCTCGACGGGGGAGCTGGGGGGCTACACCTTC. Encoded protein: CASSTGELGGYTF.

V is TRBV6-2 or TRBV6-3 and J is TRBJ2-7; 9 bases line up with TRBD1. The length of the CDR3 is 15 residues. Trimming took 5 bases from V and 2 from J; bases not matched to a gene: 7. Germline lookup yields CDR1 MNHEY and CDR2 SVGEGT. CDR3 region: CASSVPGTGTYEQYF. The CDR3 bases are TGTGCCAGCAGTGTCCCCGGGACAGGGACCTACGAGCAGTACTTC.

This rearrangement joins TRBV18 to TRBJ1-5; D not certain. The germline V gene has CDR1 KGHSH and CDR2 LQKENI. V dropped 2 bases and J dropped 2 bases, with 10 bases sitting between them. The CDR3 contains 15 residues. Here the CDR3 reads CASSPSSGGNQPQHF. For the CDR3, the DNA is TGTGCCAGCTCACCATCATCCGGGGGCAATCAGCCCCAGCATTTT.

This clone was seen only once. V usage is TRBV11-2 and J usage is TRBJ2-1; the D gene is possibly TRBD2 (6 bases). The CDR3 extends over 16 amino acids. V was pared by 6 bases and J by 0 bases, with 15 bases between. CDR1 is SGHAT, CDR2 FQNNGV, per germline. The CDR3 DNA reads TGTGCCAGCAGTTCCGGGACGGGGGTCTCCTACAATGAGCAGTTCTTC. This translates into CASSSGTGVSYNEQFF.

The genes are TRBV5-8 and TRBJ2-1; 10 bases are shared with TRBD2. Germline V gene data show CDR1 as SGHTS and CDR2 as YDEGEE. The CDR3 sequence is 18 residues long. J lost 1 base, V lost 3 bases, and 10 bases had no gene match. This CDR3 reads CASSSPRLAGVSYNEQFF. The CDR3 bases are TGTGCCAGCAGCTCGCCAAGGCTAGCGGGGGTATCCTACAATGAGCAGTTCTTC. Complete variable domain (other parts from reference TRBV5-8 and TRBJ2-1): EAGVTQSPTHLIKTRGQQATLRCSPISGHTSVYWYQQALGLGLQFLLWYDEGEERNRGNFPPRFSGRQFPNYSSELNVNALELEDSALYLCASSSPRLAGVSYNEQFFGPGTRLTVL.

This rearrangement joins TRBV5-5 to TRBJ2-3; TRBD1 might be the D (6 bases). The germline gives CDR1 SGHKS, CDR2 YYEKEE (reference sequence). This CDR3 comprises 15 residues. Trimming pared 2 bases from V and 2 bases from J, leaving 12 bases between. The CDR3, as DNA: TGTGCCAGCAGCTTACGGCAGGGGAACACAGATACGCAGTATTTT. Encoded protein: CASSLRQGNTDTQYF.

This chain uses TRBV29-1 with TRBJ2-1; 16 bases map to TRBD2. Germline assignment: CDR1 SQVTM and CDR2 ANQGSEA. The CDR3 is 15 amino acids. The ends lost 4 bases at V and 7 bases at J; junction bases unmatched: 4. DNA of the CDR3: TGCAGCGTTGCCGGGACTAGCGGGAGGGCGAATGAGCAGTTCTTC. Translating it yields CSVAGTSGRANEQFF.

The V and J genes are TRBV6-5 and TRBJ2-1; 7 nucleotides agree with TRBD2. This CDR3 comprises 14 residues. The V gene's germline CDR1 is MNHEY and CDR2 SVGAGI. With 7 bases clipped from V and 4 bases from J, the junction kept 7 bases outside the gene matches. CDR3: CASKPASGYNEQFF. Written as DNA, the CDR3 is TGTGCCAGCAAGCCGGCTAGCGGATACAATGAGCAGTTCTTC.

The chain combines TRBV3-1 (or the pseudogene TRBV3-2) with TRBJ2-5; TRBD1 matches at 7 bases. V gave up 8 bases and J gave up 3 bases; unmatched junction bases: 6. The CDR3 length is 13 residues. Germline V CDR1 and CDR2: LGHDT, YNNKEL (reference sequence). CDR3 sequence reads: CASWGQGEETQYF. The CDR3 region has the DNA TGTGCCAGCTGGGGGCAGGGGGAAGAGACCCAGTACTTC.

The chain carries TRBV6-5 and TRBJ1-5, with D possibly being TRBD1 (5 bases). CDR1 and CDR2 from the germline V gene are MNHEY and SVGAGI. V lost 6 bases and J lost 3, with 9 bases in between. The CDR3 length is 13 residues. The CDR3 loop reads CASRMGLNQPQHF. The CDR3 DNA sequence: TGTGCCAGCAGGATGGGGCTCAATCAGCCCCAGCATTTT.

The chain combines TRBV5-5 with TRBJ1-6, with no clear D. From germline, CDR1 is SGHKS and CDR2 YYEKEE (reference sequence). CDR3 size: 15 residues. V lost 1 base, J lost 9 bases, and 14 bases lay in between. Here the CDR3 reads CASSLKGQDTSPLHF. CDR3 sequence (DNA): TGTGCCAGCAGCTTGAAAGGTCAGGATACTTCACCCCTCCACTTT.

The chain links TRBV24-1 to TRBJ1-5; 7 nucleotides line up with TRBD1. CDR1 is KGHDR and CDR2 is SFDVKD in the germline V gene. The V segment lost 9 bases and the J segment 4 bases; nucleotides outside the gene matches: 5. The CDR3 runs to 13 residues. In DNA, the CDR3 is TGTGCCACCTCCGGGACAGAGAATCAGCCCCAGCATTTT. Encoded protein: CATSGTENQPQHF.

This clone was picked up a small number of times. The chain employs TRBV19 and TRBJ2-5; no firm D call. The CDR3 loop spans 15 amino acids. Trimming stripped 8 bases from V and 4 bases from J, with 20 bases between. Germline-derived CDR1 and CDR2 are LNHDA and SQIVND (reference sequence). CDR3 coding DNA: TGTGCCAGTTCCCTCCGACGGTCAGCGATAGAGACCCAGTACTTC. It translates to CASSLRRSAIETQYF.

The chain has TRBV6-5 and TRBJ1-5; 7 nucleotides align to TRBD1. V shed 4 bases, J shed 7 bases, and the junction held 7 bases outside the gene matches. Germline V gene data show CDR1 as MNHEY and CDR2 as SVGAGI. The length of the CDR3 is 14 residues. For the CDR3, the DNA is TGTGCCAGCAGTTTAACAGGGGCAATCCAGCCCCAGCATTTT. Its translation: CASSLTGAIQPQHF.

This sequence joins TRBV7-9 and TRBJ2-3; TRBD2 agrees at 9 bases. V shed 3 bases and J 2 bases; nucleotides not matched to a gene: 15. The CDR3 has 19 residues. Per the germline V gene, CDR1 is SEHNR and CDR2 is FQNEAQ (reference sequence). The CDR3 here is CASSFPTSGGRFFTDTQYF. The CDR3 bases are TGTGCCAGCAGCTTCCCCACGAGCGGGGGGCGTTTTTTCACAGATACGCAGTATTTT.

The chain joins TRBV5-4 to TRBJ1-2; TRBD1 matches at 9 bases. J gave up 7 bases and V 4 bases, and 11 bases lay outside the gene matches. Germline-derived CDR1 and CDR2 are SGHNT and YYREEE (reference sequence). The CDR3 contains 15 residues. CDR3: CASSTRTGALGGYTF. CDR3 bases: TGTGCCAGCAGCACTAGGACAGGGGCCTTGGGTGGCTACACCTTC.

The V gene is TRBV15, the J gene TRBJ1-1; D not certain. The CDR3 length is 13 residues. V was trimmed by 7 bases and J by 2 bases, leaving 11 bases between them. Germline CDR1 reads LNHNV; CDR2 reads YYDKDF (reference sequence). CDR3 amino acids: CATKRAVNTEAFF. The CDR3 DNA reads as TGTGCCACCAAGAGGGCCGTAAACACTGAAGCTTTCTTT. Variable domain in full (rest from reference TRBV15 and TRBJ1-1): DAMVIQNPRYQVTQFGKPVTLSCSQTLNHNVMYWYQQKSSQAPKLLFHYYDKDFNNEADTPDNFQSRRPNTSFCFLDIRSPGLGDTAMYLCATKRAVNTEAFFGQGTRLTVV.

V usage is TRBV27 and J usage is TRBJ1-3; the D gene is possibly TRBD1 (6 bases). The germline V and J ends were trimmed by 5 bases and 0 bases, with 14 bases remaining between them. CDR1 MNHEY and CDR2 SMNVEV come from the germline V gene (reference sequence). The CDR3 loop spans 16 amino acids. The CDR3 DNA follows: TGTGCCAGCAGTGCGCACCAGGGGTTCTCTGGAAACACCATATATTTT. Translation: CASSAHQGFSGNTIYF.